Here is one T cell receptor beta chain with its context. Its antigen is still unknown. This specimen comes from a study of T cells in narcolepsy. Turning to the study itself: Patients with NT1 or NT2 and healthy control donors were enrolled. General study points: In some patient and control memory CD4+ samples, autoreactive clones were absent. Comparing one patient's CSF and blood CD4+ clonotypes highlighted HCRT- and TRIB2-specific autoreactive clonotypes. Autoreactive clonotypes reportedly recurred in blood of same and different patients, not controls.

The CDR3 has 16 amino acids. CDR1 and CDR2 (germline): SGHAT, FQNNGV. Deletions cut 1 base from V and 2 bases from J, with 15 bases between. TCRdb's copy holds only in-frame clones and misses some; the assay was immunoSEQ multiplex PCR. The sample gives tens of thousands of clones, approximately 80% of which show up once; more than 1% is in the top ten. Input material: memory (CD45RA-) CD4+ T cells from blood. The rearrangement uses TRBV11-2 and TRBJ2-7, with D maybe TRBD1 (6 bases). The source of this sequence is a human donor in good health. CDR3 region: CASSLAQQTGTYEQYF. The CDR3 region has the DNA TGTGCCAGCAGCTTAGCCCAACAAACAGGGACCTACGAGCAGTACTTC.